This T cell receptor (beta chain) emerged from a study of cytomegalovirus exposure and HLA in healthy donors. Study details: The 95 to 150 validation repertoires, a later analysis reported, used the same platform as the 666 first-cohort repertoires.

Notes on the study in general: Rarity characterized most TCR sequences, yet some public TCRs appeared in many donors. Cytomegalovirus-associated status was assigned to some 180 TCR beta chains. Three CMV-associated chains proved CMV antigen-specific in vitro.

Libraries were prepared by immunoSEQ multiplex PCR; TCRdb keeps only in-frame clonotypes and omits some of them. The sample yields some 150,000 clones, 80% to 90% seen once. Turning to this clone: The antigen remains undetermined.

V lost 4 bases to trimming and J lost 4 bases, with 10 bases between them. Germline loops: CDR1 SNHLY, CDR2 FYNNEI. The CDR3 totals 13 residues. This receptor was obtained from a woman under 30 in good health and CMV-seropositive. The sequenced sample was PBMCs. The genes are TRBV2 and TRBJ1-2; D unclear. CDR3 in DNA: TGTGCCAGCAGTGGGGCGGGGAGCTATGGCTACACCTTC. Translating gives CASSGAGSYGYTF.